This TCR beta chain derives from a study of OX40 agonist ivuxolimab in advanced cancers. A note on the overall study: Ivuxolimab, which targeted the costimulatory receptor OX40 (CD134), was an agonistic, fully human IgG2 monoclonal antibody. Of the 50 to 55 patients in dose escalation, some 20 had hepatocellular carcinoma, roughly 15 had melanoma, 9 had renal cell carcinoma and 9 had head and neck cancer. The paper reports the monotherapy dose-escalation portion (N ≈ 50 patients) of the phase I ivuxolimab trial. Peripheral TCRbeta sequencing was intended to test whether TCR sequence diversity was altered and clonal T-cell expansion was caused by ivuxolimab. In the dose-escalation cohort, approximately 83% of patients were male, and the mean age was roughly 56 years with a range of 23 to 79. Intravenous ivuxolimab was administered to patients every 2 weeks at six dose levels: 0.01, 0.1, 0.3, 1.5, 3 and 10 mg/kg. Partial responses were achieved by three dose-escalation patients, of whom one had hepatocellular carcinoma and two had cutaneous melanoma. Prior anti-PD-1, anti-PD-L1 or anti-CTLA-4 therapy was permitted, and checkpoint inhibitors had been received by about two fifths of dose-escalation patients. Overall results and qualifications from the work: On average, CD8+ T cells showed more expanded clones than CD4+ T cells after ivuxolimab. In the 0.1-3.0 mg/kg groups, partial responders were among the patients with the lowest normalized peripheral clonal expansion, particularly in CD8+ T cells. Low levels of normalized T-cell clonal expansion were also shown by some nonresponding patients. At doses of 0.1 to 3.0 mg/kg, clonal expansion of both CD4+ and CD8+ blood T cells was observed from baseline to week 6. The antigen specificity of the peripheral T cells that underwent clonal expansion was not determined.

The trial excluded patients who had a history of autoimmune disease or were on systemic immunosuppression. Peripheral blood for TCR sequencing was collected from all dose cohorts at baseline, on cycle 4 day 1, and on cycle 7 day 1. The samples were taken from a phase I, first-in-human, multicenter, open-label dose-escalation trial of ivuxolimab. The trial enrolled adults with locally advanced or metastatic head and neck squamous cell, hepatocellular, melanoma or renal cell carcinoma. CD4+ and CD8+ T cells were sorted separately from peripheral blood before TCR sequencing. With regard to this clone: The specificity of this receptor is unknown. No base-level quality is on record; no much larger clone is a single base apart.

Genomic DNA was isolated from the sorted cells so that the TCRbeta CDR3 region could be sequenced. The immunoSEQ Assay was used to sequence the TCRbeta CDR3 regions. This is the immuneACCESS table as TCRdb keeps it, with only in-frame sequences that have V and J called. A part of the clones is gone; compared with another copy, unresolved V genes explain less than half, and the rest is unexplained. This sample gives over 65,000 clones in total; about 83% of them show up just once. Around 0.75% of the sample belongs to the ten largest clones. The CDR3 has 19 amino acids, counting the end cysteine and phenylalanine. The kept DNA is CDR3 alone, 57 bases in frame from the first base. The germline V gene (reference sequence) yields PRHDT for CDR1 and FYEKMQ for CDR2. Compared with germline, V lacks 0 bases and J lacks 3 bases; bases without a gene match: 10.

Specimen: CD4+ or CD8+ T cells sorted from blood, collected in a trial of the OX40 agonist ivuxolimab. This receptor was identified in an adult with an advanced solid tumor such as melanoma, head and neck, liver or kidney cancer. This receptor chain uses TRBV13 and TRBJ2-5, with 13 bases matching TRBD2. The CDR3 has the sequence CASSLGRGLAGAGEETQYF. The nucleotide sequence is given as TGTGCCAGCAGCTTAGGCCGAGGACTAGCGGGGGCGGGAGAAGAGACCCAGTACTTC.